A selection of T cell receptor beta chains follows, all from one sample in a study of T cell responses to AZD1222 COVID-19 vaccine. Produced via immunoSEQ multiplex PCR; TCRdb's table is partial and in-frame only. Of 100,000 to 150,000 clones listed, roughly 89% were seen once; the top ten hold roughly 5.7%. The starting material was peripheral blood, obtained on day 0 of AZD1222 vaccination. Source of these receptors: an adult in good health. Both conserved end residues are part of each CDR3. Each record gives: CDR3 DNA, CDR3 protein, clone size, J gene, CDR3 length, D gene, V gene. A D gene is named only where the DNA matches it firmly. Expanded clones get a size class; other rows say once, few or many, or leave the size out.

cdr3_nt: TGTGCCAGCAGCTCATGGACAGGGGGCCTTAGCTCCTATAATTCACCCCTCCACTTT
cdr3_aa: CASSSWTGGLSSYNSPLHF
clone_size: -
j_call: TRBJ1-6
cdr3_length: 19
d_call: TRBD1
v_call: TRBV7-3

cdr3_nt: TGTGCCAGCTCACCCAATGCACCGAGCTCTGGAAACACCATATATTTT
cdr3_aa: CASSPNAPSSGNTIYF
clone_size: -
j_call: TRBJ1-3
cdr3_length: 16
d_call: -
v_call: TRBV18

cdr3_nt: TGTGCCAGTAGTATTACGGTCGCCAATCACTATGGCTACACCTTC
cdr3_aa: CASSITVANHYGYTF
clone_size: -
j_call: TRBJ1-2
cdr3_length: 15
d_call: -
v_call: TRBV19

cdr3_nt: TGTGCCAGTACCTTAGTGCACGGATTGAACACTGAAGCTTTCTTT
cdr3_aa: CASTLVHGLNTEAFF
clone_size: -
j_call: TRBJ1-1
cdr3_length: 15
d_call: -
v_call: TRBV19

cdr3_nt: TGTGCCAGCAGCTTCGCAGGGAATCAGCCCCAGCATTTT
cdr3_aa: CASSFAGNQPQHF
clone_size: -
j_call: TRBJ1-5
cdr3_length: 13
d_call: -
v_call: TRBV7-9

cdr3_nt: TGTGCCAGCAGTTTAGGGACAGGGCCATCTTTCTATGGCTACACCTTC
cdr3_aa: CASSLGTGPSFYGYTF
clone_size: -
j_call: TRBJ1-2
cdr3_length: 16
d_call: TRBD1
v_call: TRBV28

cdr3_nt: TGCAGCGTCGGGGACTTATCCGGGGAGCTGTTTTTT
cdr3_aa: CSVGDLSGELFF
clone_size: once
j_call: TRBJ2-2
cdr3_length: 12
d_call: -
v_call: TRBV29-1

cdr3_nt: TGTGCCAGCAGTTACTCCGGGACGGGGAATGAGCAGTTCTTC
cdr3_aa: CASSYSGTGNEQFF
clone_size: -
j_call: TRBJ2-1
cdr3_length: 14
d_call: -
v_call: TRBV6-6

cdr3_nt: TGTGCCAGCAGTTATGCAGACGAGTTTGGCTACACCTTC
cdr3_aa: CASSYADEFGYTF
clone_size: -
j_call: TRBJ1-2
cdr3_length: 13
d_call: -
v_call: TRBV5-6

cdr3_nt: TGCGCCAGCAGCTTGGAGCAGGGAAATGGCTACACCTTC
cdr3_aa: CASSLEQGNGYTF
clone_size: -
j_call: TRBJ1-2
cdr3_length: 13
d_call: -
v_call: TRBV5-1

cdr3_nt: TGTGCCAGCAGCCAAGATAGCGGCGGACAGGGGAACTATGGCTACACCTTC
cdr3_aa: CASSQDSGGQGNYGYTF
clone_size: -
j_call: TRBJ1-2
cdr3_length: 17
d_call: TRBD1
v_call: TRBV4-2

cdr3_nt: TGTGCCTGGATTTTTACGCTCTCTCATGGAGGCTACACCTTC
cdr3_aa: CAWIFTLSHGGYTF
clone_size: -
j_call: TRBJ1-2
cdr3_length: 14
d_call: -
v_call: TRBV30

cdr3_nt: TGCAGTGCTAGTACAGGGGGTTACGAGCAGTACTTC
cdr3_aa: CSASTGGYEQYF
clone_size: -
j_call: TRBJ2-7
cdr3_length: 12
d_call: TRBD1
v_call: TRBV20-1